The 11 T cell receptor beta chains below were found in one sample sequenced in a study of T cells in localized non-small cell lung cancer. The assay was immunoSEQ multiplex PCR, and TCRdb's table has in-frame clones only and misses some. The sample records about 25,000 clones, around 88% being singletons. Source: peripheral blood, taken before any cancer treatment. Receptors originate from a female donor at least 60 years old with stage I lung adenocarcinoma.

The chain links TRBV4-1 to TRBJ1-1; unclear D gene. Germline V gives CDR1 MGHRA, CDR2 YSYEKL. V lost 1 base and J lost 4, with 13 bases in between. This CDR3 comprises 15 residues. The CDR3 protein is CASSQVRVGGTEAFF. CDR3 bases: TGCGCCAGCAGCCAAGTAAGGGTGGGAGGCACTGAAGCTTTCTTT.

The V and J genes are TRBV15 and TRBJ2-3, with D unresolved. The CDR3 extends over 19 amino acids. V was trimmed by 0 bases and J by 6 bases, leaving 25 bases between them. In germline, CDR1 is LNHNV, CDR2 YYDKDF (reference sequence). The CDR3 DNA sequence: TGTGCCACCAGCAGAGACCCCCCCGCCCCCAGTTACCCACCGGATACGCAGTATTTT. It codes for CATSRDPPAPSYPPDTQYF.

The chain is built from TRBV10-2 and TRBJ2-7, with 11 nucleotides matching TRBD2. The CDR3 loop spans 11 amino acids. The junction had 2 bases not matched to a gene; V was cut back by 10 bases and J by 6 bases. Germline CDR1 reads WSHSY; CDR2 reads SAAADI. CDR3 sequence (DNA): TGCGCCACTACTAGCGGGGGCGAGCAGTACTTC. Translated, it gives CATTSGGEQYF.

V and J are TRBV7-9 and TRBJ2-7; 15 bases match TRBD2. CDR1 and CDR2 from the germline V gene are SEHNR and FQNEAQ (reference sequence). This CDR3 spans 17 amino acids. V trimming: 4 bases; J trimming: 4 bases; junction bases outside the gene matches: 8. CDR3 amino acids: CASSSPWTSGGAYEQYF. DNA of the CDR3: TGTGCCAGCAGCTCTCCTTGGACTAGCGGGGGGGCATACGAGCAGTACTTC. The whole variable domain, filled in from reference TRBV7-9 and TRBJ2-7, reads DTGVSQNPRHKITKRGQNVTFRCDPISEHNRLYWYRQTLGQGPEFLTYFQNEAQLEKSRLLSDRFSAERPKGSFSTLEIQRTEQGDSAMYLCASSSPWTSGGAYEQYFGPGTRLTVT.

This clone has just one count. The rearrangement uses TRBV27 and TRBJ2-3; TRBD2 might be the D (6 bases). This CDR3 comprises 14 residues. The V gene's germline CDR1 is MNHEY and CDR2 SMNVEV (reference sequence). V was cut by 3 bases and J by 1 base, with 8 bases left in between. CDR3 region: CASSFSGGTDTQYF. CDR3 bases: TGTGCCAGCAGTTTCTCGGGGGGCACAGATACGCAGTATTTT.

This clone has just a few counts. The chain uses TRBV7-2 and TRBJ1-4, with D unclear. The V end was cut by 1 base, the J end by 8 bases, with 8 bases between. The germline V gene encodes CDR1 SGHTA and CDR2 FQGNSA. The CDR3 contains 13 residues. CDR3 in DNA: TGTGCCAGCAGCTTAGAGGCGGAGGAAAAACTGTTTTTT. Its protein product is CASSLEAEEKLFF.

In its sample, this clone was seen once. The rearrangement uses TRBV9 and TRBJ1-1, with D unclear. The CDR3 contains 15 residues. V gave up 0 bases and J gave up 4 bases, with 13 bases separating them. CDR1 and CDR2 from the germline V gene are SGDLS and YYNGEE. In DNA, the CDR3 is TGTGCCAGCAGCGTAGTACAGTCGGGAACCACTGAAGCTTTCTTT. It specifies CASSVVQSGTTEAFF.

V usage is TRBV28 and J usage is TRBJ2-2, with 9 bases identical to TRBD1. Losses at the gene ends were 0 bases for V and 1 base for J; bases not matched to a gene: 0. The germline V gene has CDR1 MDHEN and CDR2 SYDVKM. The CDR3 spans 16 residues. Written as DNA, the CDR3 is TGTGCCAGCAGTTTATGGGGACAGGGGAACACCGGGGAGCTGTTTTTT. It yields the protein CASSLWGQGNTGELFF.

The J gene is TRBJ1-2, the V gene TRBV10-1; TRBD1 is a possible D gene (5 bases). There are 13 residues in the CDR3. Trimming pared 3 bases from V and 5 bases from J, leaving 10 bases between. The germline CDR1 and CDR2 sequences are WNHNN and SYGVQD (reference sequence). The CDR3 coding sequence is TGCGCCAGCAGTGAAGACAGAAAGTATGGCTACACCTTC. Encoded protein: CASSEDRKYGYTF.

This chain uses TRBV6-1 with TRBJ1-2; TRBD1 matches at 12 bases. CDR3 size: 15 residues. CDR1 is MNHNS and CDR2 is SASEGT in the germline V gene. Losses at the gene ends were 4 bases for V and 7 bases for J; bases not matched to a gene: 7. The CDR3 sequence is CASSGRDRGLPGYTF. The CDR3 DNA reads TGTGCCAGCAGTGGTAGGGACAGGGGGCTTCCTGGCTACACCTTC.

This clone was observed a few times. The J gene is TRBJ2-1, the V gene TRBV5-1, with 13 bases fitting TRBD2. V trimming: 4 bases; J trimming: 5 bases; junction bases outside the gene matches: 12. Germline V CDR1 and CDR2: SGHRS, YFSETQ. This CDR3 is built from 18 residues. The CDR3 DNA is TGCGCCAGCAGCGACGGGACTAGCGGGAATCTTTTCGACAATGAGCAGTTCTTC. As protein: CASSDGTSGNLFDNEQFF.